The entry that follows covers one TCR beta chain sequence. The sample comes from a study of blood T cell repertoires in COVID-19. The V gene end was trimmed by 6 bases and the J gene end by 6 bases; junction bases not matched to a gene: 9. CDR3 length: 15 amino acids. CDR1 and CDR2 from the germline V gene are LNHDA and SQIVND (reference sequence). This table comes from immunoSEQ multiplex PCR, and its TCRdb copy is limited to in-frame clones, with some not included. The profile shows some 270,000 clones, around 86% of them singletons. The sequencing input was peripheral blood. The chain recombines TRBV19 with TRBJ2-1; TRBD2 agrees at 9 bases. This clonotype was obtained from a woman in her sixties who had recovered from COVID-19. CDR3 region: CASRLGGGAGNEQFF. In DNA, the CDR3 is TGTGCCAGTAGACTCGGCGGGGGGGCGGGCAATGAGCAGTTCTTC. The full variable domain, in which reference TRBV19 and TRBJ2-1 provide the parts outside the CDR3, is DGGITQSPKYLFRKEGQNVTLSCEQNLNHDAMYWYRQDPGQGLRLIYYSQIVNDFQKGDIAEGYSVSREKKESFPLTVTSAQKNPTAFYLCASRLGGGAGNEQFFGPGTRLTVL.